This TCR beta chain is drawn from a study of monozygotic twins with inflammatory bowel disease. Germline V CDR1 and CDR2: SGHRS, YFSETQ. The CDR3 runs to 14 residues. Every TCR library consumed approximately 3,500 ng of total RNA. TCRdb derives one entry per CDR3 protein from the 5' RACE reads, leaving out DNA. The sample table includes about 300,000 distinct CDR3 sequences. This TCR derives from a human donor with ulcerative colitis or Crohn's disease, or a healthy co-twin of an affected twin (not recorded which). The source material was blood. This chain uses TRBV5-1 with TRBJ2-4; the D call of TRBD1 rests on TCRdb alone, since no DNA is present to check it. The CDR3 sequence: CASSLGDRGDIQYF. The full variable domain, rest sourced from reference TRBV5-1 and TRBJ2-4, is KAGVTQTPRYLIKTRGQQVTLSCSPISGHRSVSWYQQTPGQGLQFLFEYFSETQRNKGNFPGRFSGRQFSNSRSEMNVSTLELGDSALYLCASSLGDRGDIQYFGAGTRLSVL.